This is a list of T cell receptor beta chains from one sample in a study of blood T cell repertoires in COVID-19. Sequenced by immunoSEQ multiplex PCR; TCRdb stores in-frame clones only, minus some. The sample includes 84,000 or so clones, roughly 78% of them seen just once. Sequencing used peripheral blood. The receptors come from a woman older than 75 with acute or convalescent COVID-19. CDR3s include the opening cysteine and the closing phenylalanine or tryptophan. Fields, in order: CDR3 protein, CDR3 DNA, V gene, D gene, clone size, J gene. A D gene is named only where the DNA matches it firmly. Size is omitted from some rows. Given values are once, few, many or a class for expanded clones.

CDR3: CASSYTGFNEKLFF
DNA: TGTGCCAGCAGTTACACAGGGTTTAATGAAAAACTGTTTTTT
V: TRBV6-5
D: -
size: -
J: TRBJ1-4

CDR3: CASSLVLAGANEQYF
DNA: TGTGCCAGCAGCTTAGTACTAGCGGGGGCCAACGAGCAGTACTTC
V: TRBV7-3
D: TRBD2
size: -
J: TRBJ2-7

CDR3: CASSLQGATGDTQYF
DNA: TGCGCCAGCAGCTTGCAGGGGGCGACGGGAGATACGCAGTATTTT
V: TRBV5-1
D: TRBD1
size: -
J: TRBJ2-3

CDR3: CASSPQIFTYEQYF
DNA: TGTGCCAGCAGTCCACAGATATTTACCTACGAGCAGTACTTC
V: TRBV27
D: -
size: -
J: TRBJ2-7

CDR3: CASSRGEGQGPQHF
DNA: TGTGCCAGCAGCCGCGGAGAGGGCCAAGGGCCCCAGCATTTT
V: TRBV7-9
D: -
size: -
J: TRBJ1-5

CDR3: CASSQDSPGFRQETQYF
DNA: TGTGCCAGCAGCCAAGATAGCCCAGGGTTCCGACAAGAGACCCAGTACTTC
V: TRBV14
D: -
size: -
J: TRBJ2-5

CDR3: CASSLAGNQETQYF
DNA: TGTGCCAGCAGCTTAGCCGGGAATCAAGAGACCCAGTACTTC
V: TRBV7-3
D: -
size: -
J: TRBJ2-5

CDR3: CASSRPPGEPNQPQHF
DNA: TGTGCCAGCAGTAGGCCCCCCGGGGAGCCGAATCAGCCCCAGCATTTT
V: TRBV6-2/TRBV6-3
D: -
size: -
J: TRBJ1-5

CDR3: CASSHWDRGGYEQYF
DNA: TGTGCCAGCAGTCACTGGGACAGGGGGGGCTACGAGCAGTACTTC
V: TRBV6-6
D: TRBD1
size: -
J: TRBJ2-7

CDR3: CASSPGQGDSPLHF
DNA: TGTGCCAGCAGTCCGGGACAGGGCGACTCACCCCTCCACTTT
V: TRBV5-6
D: TRBD1
size: -
J: TRBJ1-6

CDR3: CASSPKDMHEQYF
DNA: TGTGCCAGCAGCCCAAAGGACATGCACGAGCAGTACTTC
V: TRBV7-3
D: -
size: once
J: TRBJ2-7

CDR3: CASTVLRGTEAFF
DNA: TGTGCCAGTACGGTCCTCCGGGGCACTGAAGCTTTCTTT
V: TRBV19
D: -
size: -
J: TRBJ1-1

CDR3: CASSPGTYEQYF
DNA: TGTGCCAGCAGCCCGGGGACCTACGAGCAGTACTTC
V: TRBV11-2
D: -
size: -
J: TRBJ2-7

CDR3: CASRIGQGTEAFF
DNA: TGTGCCAGCAGGATCGGACAGGGGACTGAAGCTTTCTTT
V: TRBV2
D: TRBD1
size: few
J: TRBJ1-1

CDR3: CASGRTGVLETQYF
DNA: TGTGCCAGCGGCCGGACAGGGGTTTTGGAGACCCAGTACTTC
V: TRBV5-5
D: TRBD1
size: -
J: TRBJ2-5

CDR3: CASSIAAYEQYF
DNA: TGTGCCAGTAGTATAGCCGCCTACGAGCAGTACTTC
V: TRBV19
D: -
size: -
J: TRBJ2-7

CDR3: CASSRSSGDLQETQYF
DNA: TGTGCCAGCAGCCGCAGCAGCGGGGATCTTCAAGAGACCCAGTACTTC
V: TRBV14
D: TRBD2
size: -
J: TRBJ2-5

CDR3: CSVGVTDTQYF
DNA: TGCAGCGTCGGTGTCACAGATACGCAGTATTTT
V: TRBV20-1
D: -
size: -
J: TRBJ2-3

CDR3: CASSPGAETQYF
DNA: TGTGCCAGCTCACCAGGGGCCGAGACCCAGTACTTC
V: TRBV18
D: -
size: -
J: TRBJ2-5

CDR3: CASSPAGNSYNEQFF
DNA: TGCGCCAGCAGCCCCGCAGGGAACTCCTACAATGAGCAGTTCTTC
V: TRBV5-1
D: -
size: -
J: TRBJ2-1

CDR3: CATSRGAGNTIYF
DNA: TGTGCCACCAGCAGGGGAGCTGGAAACACCATATATTTT
V: TRBV15
D: -
size: -
J: TRBJ1-3

CDR3: CASSPPGRPYEQYF
DNA: TGTGCCAGCTCACCACCGGGGCGTCCCTACGAGCAGTACTTC
V: TRBV18
D: -
size: -
J: TRBJ2-7

CDR3: CASSQQAGGWSYEQYF
DNA: TGCGCCAGCAGCCAGCAAGCGGGAGGGTGGTCCTACGAGCAGTACTTC
V: TRBV4-1
D: TRBD2
size: -
J: TRBJ2-7

CDR3: CASSPGTGLPDTQYF
DNA: TGTGCCAGCAGCCCCGGGACAGGGCTCCCAGATACGCAGTATTTT
V: TRBV21-1
D: -
size: -
J: TRBJ2-3

CDR3: CASSQGQGAKNIQYF
DNA: TGTGCCAGCAGCCAGGGACAGGGGGCCAAAAACATTCAGTACTTC
V: TRBV14
D: TRBD1
size: -
J: TRBJ2-4

CDR3: CASSTGGSSYNEQFF
DNA: TGTGCCAGTAGTACCGGGGGTTCCTCCTACAATGAGCAGTTCTTC
V: TRBV19
D: -
size: -
J: TRBJ2-1

CDR3: CASSLGGWGLDQPQHF
DNA: TGTGCCAGCAGCTTGGGTGGGTGGGGGCTCGATCAGCCCCAGCATTTT
V: TRBV5-4
D: -
size: -
J: TRBJ1-5

CDR3: CASSSSGGAIFEQFF
DNA: TGTGCCAGCTCGTCTAGCGGGGGGGCTATTTTTGAGCAGTTCTTC
V: TRBV18
D: TRBD2
size: -
J: TRBJ2-1

CDR3: CASSLVLAGENEQYF
DNA: TGCGCCAGCAGCTTGGTGCTAGCGGGAGAAAACGAGCAGTACTTC
V: TRBV5-1
D: TRBD2
size: once
J: TRBJ2-7

CDR3: CASSRVEGADYGYTF
DNA: TGTGCCAGCAGCCGGGTGGAGGGGGCGGATTATGGCTACACCTTC
V: TRBV4-2
D: TRBD1
size: -
J: TRBJ1-2

CDR3: CASSFRGLNTGELFF
DNA: TGTGCCAGCAGTTTCAGGGGCCTTAACACCGGGGAGCTGTTTTTT
V: TRBV6-5
D: -
size: -
J: TRBJ2-2

CDR3: CASSTQAGGLREQYF
DNA: TGCGCCAGCAGCACACAAGCGGGAGGCCTGCGGGAGCAGTACTTC
V: TRBV4-1
D: TRBD2
size: -
J: TRBJ2-7

CDR3: CASGAGFSNSPLHF
DNA: TGTGCCAGCGGGGCAGGGTTCAGCAATTCACCCCTCCACTTT
V: TRBV2
D: -
size: -
J: TRBJ1-6

CDR3: CASSQGSEAFF
DNA: TGTGCCAGCAGCCAAGGGTCTGAGGCTTTCTTT
V: TRBV14
D: -
size: -
J: TRBJ1-1

CDR3: CASSYRRGNSPLHF
DNA: TGTGCCAGCAGTTACCGCAGGGGGAATTCACCCCTCCACTTT
V: TRBV6-5
D: TRBD1
size: -
J: TRBJ1-6

CDR3: CASSESLGDRGRDEQFF
DNA: TGTGCCAGCAGCGAATCACTGGGAGACAGGGGGCGAGATGAGCAGTTCTTC
V: TRBV9
D: TRBD1
size: -
J: TRBJ2-1

CDR3: CASSVEAGSGAFF
DNA: TGTGCCAGCAGCGTAGAGGCGGGATCAGGGGCTTTCTTT
V: TRBV9
D: -
size: -
J: TRBJ1-1

CDR3: CASSTPAGLAEIGELFF
DNA: TGTGCCAGCAGCACCCCGGCGGGACTAGCTGAGATCGGGGAGCTGTTTTTT
V: TRBV9
D: TRBD2
size: -
J: TRBJ2-2

CDR3: CASSQGDGTSGRGNYNEQFF
DNA: TGTGCCAGCAGCCAGGGGGACGGGACTAGCGGGAGGGGAAACTACAATGAGCAGTTCTTC
V: TRBV4-2
D: TRBD2
size: -
J: TRBJ2-1

CDR3: CAIKGTNPGGYTDTQYF
DNA: TGTGCCATCAAGGGTACTAATCCAGGGGGCTACACAGATACGCAGTATTTT
V: TRBV10-3
D: TRBD1
size: -
J: TRBJ2-3

CDR3: CATHPGGSTNEKLFF
DNA: TGTGCCACTCACCCCGGGGGATCAACTAATGAAAAACTGTTTTTT
V: TRBV2
D: -
size: -
J: TRBJ1-4

CDR3: CASSERTGFRNEQFF
DNA: TGTGCCAGCAGTGAGAGGACAGGGTTTAGAAATGAGCAGTTCTTC
V: TRBV27
D: TRBD1
size: -
J: TRBJ2-1

CDR3: CASSLELGLVSEQYF
DNA: TGCGCCAGCAGCTTGGAGCTGGGACTAGTTTCCGAGCAGTACTTC
V: TRBV5-1
D: TRBD2
size: -
J: TRBJ2-7

CDR3: CASSARGSTYNEQFF
DNA: TGTGCCAGCAGTGCTCGGGGGTCCACCTACAATGAGCAGTTCTTC
V: TRBV2
D: -
size: -
J: TRBJ2-1

CDR3: CASSSLGQAGNEQFF
DNA: TGTGCCAGCAGTTCTCTCGGACAGGCGGGGAATGAGCAGTTCTTC
V: TRBV2
D: -
size: -
J: TRBJ2-1

CDR3: CASSSGTGFFITDTQYF
DNA: TGTGCCAGCAGCTCAGGGACAGGCTTCTTTATCACAGATACGCAGTATTTT
V: TRBV7-8
D: TRBD1
size: -
J: TRBJ2-3

CDR3: CASSAGQGAKNIQYF
DNA: TGTGCCAGCAGTGCTGGACAGGGGGCCAAAAACATTCAGTACTTC
V: TRBV6-6
D: TRBD1
size: -
J: TRBJ2-4

CDR3: CASSPGGGSNYGYTF
DNA: TGCGCCAGCAGCCCGGGAGGGGGGTCTAACTATGGCTACACCTTC
V: TRBV5-1
D: -
size: few
J: TRBJ1-2

CDR3: CASSLTGKEKLFF
DNA: TGTGCCAGCAGCCTCACAGGGAAGGAAAAACTGTTTTTT
V: TRBV7-8
D: -
size: -
J: TRBJ1-4

CDR3: CASRSSGSGGVGELFF
DNA: TGTGCCAGCAGATCATCTGGTAGCGGGGGCGTCGGGGAGCTGTTTTTT
V: TRBV7-3
D: TRBD2
size: -
J: TRBJ2-2

CDR3: CASSQINSGSPDEQYF
DNA: TGTGCCAGCTCCCAAATAAACAGCGGGAGTCCCGACGAGCAGTACTTC
V: TRBV18
D: TRBD2
size: -
J: TRBJ2-7

CDR3: CASSSTGVTEAFF
DNA: TGTGCCAGCAGCTCAACAGGGGTCACTGAAGCTTTCTTT
V: TRBV11-2
D: TRBD1
size: -
J: TRBJ1-1

CDR3: CASSPRVRDSPLHF
DNA: TGTGCCAGCTCACCCAGGGTCCGGGATTCACCCCTCCACTTT
V: TRBV18
D: -
size: -
J: TRBJ1-6